The 25 T cell receptor beta chains given below trace back to one sample, sequenced in a study of immunodeficiency. TCRdb keeps only in-frame clones here, not all; method: immunoSEQ multiplex PCR. The sample has 3,400 or so clones, over 75% seen once; the top ten hold around 11%. The source material was CD8+ T cells from blood. The source of these receptors is a human donor in good health.

The rearrangement links TRBV19 to TRBJ2-7; D perhaps matches TRBD2 (5 bases). V was clipped by 3 bases and J by 7 bases, with 16 bases between them. The CDR3 has 14 amino acids. Germline V gene sequence: CDR1 LNHDA, CDR2 SQIVND (reference sequence). The CDR3 region is CASSIGEVTGEQYF. DNA of the CDR3: TGTGCCAGTAGTATTGGGGAAGTGACGGGGGAGCAGTACTTC.

V and J are TRBV10-3 and TRBJ1-1; the D gene is possibly TRBD1 (5 bases). The V gene lost 11 bases and the J gene lost 0 bases, with 10 bases spanning the gap. This CDR3 is built from 12 residues. Germline V gene data show CDR1 as ENHRY and CDR2 as SYGVKD. CDR3 nucleotides: TGTGCCCCCAGGGTAATGAACACTGAAGCTTTCTTT. Translating it yields CAPRVMNTEAFF.

The rearrangement joins TRBV9 to TRBJ2-7; D unclear. This CDR3 contains 14 residues. V was cut by 4 bases and J by 0 bases, with 11 bases left in between. CDR1 is SGDLS and CDR2 is YYNGEE in the germline V gene. CDR3 amino acids: CASSPSTSSYEQYF. The CDR3 DNA reads TGTGCCAGCAGCCCCAGTACGAGCTCCTACGAGCAGTACTTC.

V usage is TRBV7-8 and J usage is TRBJ2-5; D is possibly TRBD2 (6 bases). The CDR3 sequence is 14 residues long. Trimming shortened V by 5 bases and J by 5 bases, and 15 bases separated the two germline ends. CDR1 and CDR2 from the germline V gene are SGHVS and FQNEAQ. CDR3 coding DNA: TGTGCCAGCAGCCAGGCGGGGATCGTGGAGACCCAGTACTTC. Translation: CASSQAGIVETQYF.

The V and J genes are TRBV7-9 and TRBJ2-7; TRBD2 matches at 10 bases. V lost 3 bases, J lost 7 bases, and 6 bases stayed unmatched. The CDR3 is made up of 14 amino acids. Germline loops: CDR1 SEHNR, CDR2 FQNEAQ (reference sequence). The CDR3 sequence: CASSFASGSQEQYF. In DNA form, the CDR3 reads TGTGCCAGCAGCTTCGCTAGCGGGAGCCAAGAGCAGTACTTC.

This clone came up a few times. The J gene is TRBJ1-1, the V gene TRBV19; 9 bases are a match to TRBD1. This CDR3 is built from 15 residues. Germline V gene lookup returns CDR1 LNHDA and CDR2 SQIVND (reference sequence). V lost 4 bases, J lost 6 bases, and 9 bases stayed unmatched. The CDR3 sequence is CASSTHRGPQSEAFF. CDR3 nucleotides: TGTGCCAGTAGTACCCACAGGGGGCCCCAGTCTGAAGCTTTCTTT.

The J gene is TRBJ1-2, the V gene TRBV7-8; 7 positions match TRBD1. V shed 5 bases, J shed 0 bases, and the junction held 9 bases outside the gene matches. Germline V gives CDR1 SGHVS, CDR2 FQNEAQ. The CDR3 runs 16 residues. CDR3: CASSPLGGPTNYGYTF. The DNA for the CDR3 is TGTGCCAGCAGCCCCTTAGGGGGCCCAACTAACTATGGCTACACCTTC.

This clone occurred once. The chain employs TRBV15 and TRBJ2-1; the D is unclear. The CDR3 loop spans 13 amino acids. The V gene lost 1 base and the J gene lost 5 bases, with 6 bases spanning the gap. The germline CDR1 and CDR2 sequences are LNHNV and YYDKDF (reference sequence). The CDR3 region has the DNA TGTGCCACCAGCAGAGTCGAGCACAATGAGCAGTTCTTC. Translation: CATSRVEHNEQFF. Together with reference TRBV15 and TRBJ2-1, the CDR3 gives the full variable domain: DAMVIQNPRYQVTQFGKPVTLSCSQTLNHNVMYWYQQKSSQAPKLLFHYYDKDFNNEADTPDNFQSRRPNTSFCFLDIRSPGLGDTAMYLCATSRVEHNEQFFGPGTRLTVL.

The V and J genes are TRBV29-1 and TRBJ2-2; D is perhaps TRBD2 (5 bases). There are 14 residues in the CDR3. Trimming stripped 2 bases from V and 7 bases from J, with 14 bases between. Germline CDR1 SQVTM, CDR2 ANQGSEA. CDR3 amino acids: CSVEPSPSSGELFF. DNA of the CDR3: TGCAGCGTTGAACCCTCCCCTAGCAGCGGGGAGCTGTTTTTT.

V gene TRBV2 combines with J gene TRBJ1-3; D gene ambiguous. CDR3 size: 14 residues. V lost 3 bases and J 1 base, leaving 7 bases between the germline ends. From germline, CDR1 is SNHLY and CDR2 FYNNEI. The CDR3 nucleotides are TGTGCCAGCAGTGACGGACTTTCTGGAAACACCATATATTTT. Amino acids: CASSDGLSGNTIYF.

The genes are TRBV14 and TRBJ2-3; D is perhaps TRBD1 or TRBD2 (6 bases each). V lost 1 base to trimming and J lost 3 bases, with 8 bases between them. The CDR3 is 14 residues long. Germline CDR1 SGHDN, CDR2 FVKESK. The CDR3 here is CASSQAGATDTQYF. The CDR3 nucleotides are TGTGCCAGCAGCCAAGCGGGGGCTACAGATACGCAGTATTTT.

With respect to this clone: Relative to the germline gene, one junction end is altered; a read error may explain this. J is TRBJ1-5 and V is TRBV2, with 7 bases aligning to TRBD1. CDR1 and CDR2 (germline): SNHLY, FYNNEI. The CDR3 length is 14 residues. The CDR3 DNA follows: TGTGCCAGCAGCCGGACAGGTAGCGATCAGCCCCAGCATTTT. Protein sequence: CASSRTGSDQPQHF.

The chain employs TRBV5-1 and TRBJ1-2, with 7 bases lining up with TRBD1. In germline, CDR1 is SGHRS, CDR2 YFSETQ. Trimming took 4 bases from V and 5 from J; bases not matched to a gene: 8. This CDR3 spans 14 amino acids. The CDR3: CASSGTTGFYGYTF. The DNA of the CDR3 is TGCGCCAGCAGCGGAACGACAGGGTTTTATGGCTACACCTTC.

The CDR3 DNA is TGTGCCTGGAGTGTAACGGGGATAGATACGCAGTATTTT. Protein sequence: CAWSVTGIDTQYF. This rearrangement joins TRBV30 to TRBJ2-3, with D possibly matching TRBD2 (5 bases). Trimming removed 0 bases at V and 5 bases at J, with 9 bases between. The CDR3 sequence is 13 residues long. Germline V CDR1 and CDR2: GTSNPN, SVGIG (reference sequence).

The chain has TRBV9 and TRBJ1-4; the D is unclear. The length of the CDR3 is 16 residues. The germline V gene encodes CDR1 SGDLS and CDR2 YYNGEE. Deletions cut 3 bases from V and 8 bases from J, with 20 bases between. CDR3 DNA: TGTGCCAGCAGCGAGGAACCGGACCGCCTGGGGGAAAAACTGTTTTTT. Amino acid sequence: CASSEEPDRLGEKLFF.

This chain uses TRBV19 with TRBJ2-7; D gene unclear. V was trimmed by 2 bases and J by 4 bases, leaving 12 bases between them. The CDR3 is 14 amino acids. Germline CDR1 reads LNHDA; CDR2 reads SQIVND (reference sequence). This CDR3 is CASSISEPFYEQYF. The CDR3 coding sequence is TGTGCCAGTAGTATATCGGAACCGTTTTACGAGCAGTACTTC.

This clone qualifies as large. This rearrangement joins TRBV5-6 to TRBJ2-5, with TRBD1 matching over 8 bases. The CDR3 extends over 17 amino acids. V lost 2 bases and J lost 3; bases outside the gene matches: 12. The germline CDR1 and CDR2 sequences are SGHDT and YYEEEE. The CDR3 sequence is CASSFGRFAGGKETQYF. In nucleotides, the CDR3 is TGTGCCAGCAGCTTCGGCCGATTCGCAGGGGGCAAAGAGACCCAGTACTTC.

Worth noting for this clone: Within the sample, other DNA sequences also encode this same CDR3. The chain is built from TRBV7-9 and TRBJ2-5, with a tentative D call TRBD1 (6 bases). Germline loops: CDR1 SEHNR, CDR2 FQNEAQ (reference sequence). V shed 3 bases and J shed 3 bases, with 8 bases lying between them. This CDR3 is 13 amino acids long. CDR3 in DNA: TGTGCCAGCAGCTTCGCAGGGGAAGAGACCCAGTACTTC. This translates into CASSFAGEETQYF.

This sequence joins TRBV12-5 and TRBJ1-2; perhaps TRBD1 as D (5 bases). V was trimmed by 6 bases and J by 8 bases, leaving 13 bases between them. CDR1 is LGHNT, CDR2 FRNRAP, per germline. The CDR3 spans 12 residues. The CDR3 loop reads CASGQGPQGYTF. The CDR3 DNA is TGTGCTAGTGGCCAGGGCCCCCAGGGCTACACCTTC. The whole variable domain, filled in from reference TRBV12-5 and TRBJ1-2, reads DARVTQTPRHKVTEMGQEVTMRCQPILGHNTVFWYRQTMMQGLELLAYFRNRAPLDDSGMPKDRFSAEMPDATLATLKIQPSEPRDSAVYFCASGQGPQGYTFGSGTRLTVV.

The chain recombines TRBV7-6 with TRBJ2-3; D is undetermined. The CDR3 runs to 13 residues. Looked up from germline, CDR1 is SGHVS and CDR2 is FNYEAQ. Deletions cut 4 bases from V and 1 base from J, with 6 bases between. CDR3 protein: CASSYRGTDTQYF. CDR3 DNA sequence: TGTGCCAGCAGCTATAGGGGCACAGATACGCAGTATTTT.

The chain uses TRBV5-3 and TRBJ2-1; D is tentatively TRBD1 or TRBD2 (6 bases each). TRBV5-3 is designated an ORF whose function remains uncertain. The CDR3 extends over 17 amino acids. Deletions cut 3 bases from V and 5 bases from J, with 21 bases between. CDR3 nucleotides: TGTGCCAGAAGCTGTCACTACGGGGGCAGACCTGACAATGAGCAGTTCTTC. Protein: CARSCHYGGRPDNEQFF.

V and J are TRBV6-5 and TRBJ1-2, with D hard to call. CDR1 and CDR2 (germline): MNHEY, SVGAGI. The CDR3 loop spans 11 amino acids. The germline V and J ends were trimmed by 5 bases and 6 bases, with 7 bases remaining between them. The CDR3 loop reads CASSNMDGYTF. CDR3 sequence (DNA): TGTGCCAGCAGTAACATGGATGGCTACACCTTC.

A single count supports this clone. The rearrangement uses TRBV7-9 and TRBJ2-5; 7 nucleotides agree with TRBD2. Trimming removed 5 bases from V and 4 bases from J; junction bases left unmatched: 10. The CDR3 is 15 amino acids. Per germline, CDR1 SEHNR and CDR2 FQNEAQ (reference sequence). The CDR3 DNA is TGTGCCAGCAGCCCTGCCGAGCGGGAAGCAGAGACCCAGTACTTC. Its protein is CASSPAEREAETQYF.

This chain links TRBV5-6 with TRBJ2-2, with D maybe TRBD2 (5 bases). The CDR3 contains 13 residues. Germline V gene lookup returns CDR1 SGHDT and CDR2 YYEEEE. Trimming pared 4 bases from V and 5 bases from J, leaving 9 bases between. The DNA of the CDR3 is TGTGCCAGCAGCCCCGGGATTACCGGGGAGCTGTTTTTT. Translating it yields CASSPGITGELFF.

This chain uses TRBV5-4 with TRBJ1-1; no firm D call. Germline loops: CDR1 SGHNT, CDR2 YYREEE (reference sequence). The ends were cut back, 1 base at V and 0 bases at J, with 7 bases in the middle. The CDR3 has 14 residues. CDR3 in DNA: TGTGCCAGCAGCTTGAGGGCTGTGAACACTGAAGCTTTCTTT. Encoded protein: CASSLRAVNTEAFF.